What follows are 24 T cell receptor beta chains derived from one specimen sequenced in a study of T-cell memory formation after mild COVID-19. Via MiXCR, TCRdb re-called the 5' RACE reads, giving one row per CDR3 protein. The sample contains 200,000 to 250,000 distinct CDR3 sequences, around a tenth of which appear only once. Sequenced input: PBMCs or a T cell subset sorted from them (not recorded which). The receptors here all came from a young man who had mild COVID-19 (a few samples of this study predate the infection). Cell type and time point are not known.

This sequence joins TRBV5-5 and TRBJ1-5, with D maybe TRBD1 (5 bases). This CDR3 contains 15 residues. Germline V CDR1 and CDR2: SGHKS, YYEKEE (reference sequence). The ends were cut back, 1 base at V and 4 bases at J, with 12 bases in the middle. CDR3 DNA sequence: TGTGCCAGCAGCTTGACCCAGGGTCGAAATCAGCCCCAGCATTTT. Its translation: CASSLTQGRNQPQHF.

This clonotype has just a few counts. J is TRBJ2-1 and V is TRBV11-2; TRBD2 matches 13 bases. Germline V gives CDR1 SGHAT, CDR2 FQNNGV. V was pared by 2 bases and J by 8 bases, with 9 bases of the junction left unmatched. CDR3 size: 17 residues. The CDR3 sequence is CASSLTTGTSGAHEQFF. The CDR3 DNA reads TGTGCCAGCAGCTTAACCACCGGGACTAGCGGGGCCCATGAGCAGTTCTTC.

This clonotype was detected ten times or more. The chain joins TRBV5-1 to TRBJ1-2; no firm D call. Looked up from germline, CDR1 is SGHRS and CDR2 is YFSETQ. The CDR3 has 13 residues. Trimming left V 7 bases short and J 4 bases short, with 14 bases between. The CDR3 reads CASAEREPYGYTF. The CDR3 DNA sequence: TGCGCCAGCGCAGAAAGGGAGCCCTATGGCTACACCTTC.

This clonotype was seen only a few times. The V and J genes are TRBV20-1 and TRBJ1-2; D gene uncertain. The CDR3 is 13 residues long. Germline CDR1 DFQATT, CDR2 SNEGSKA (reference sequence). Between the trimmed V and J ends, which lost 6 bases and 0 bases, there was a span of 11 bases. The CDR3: CSARTAANYGYTF. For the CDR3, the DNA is TGCAGTGCCAGGACCGCAGCTAACTATGGCTACACCTTC.

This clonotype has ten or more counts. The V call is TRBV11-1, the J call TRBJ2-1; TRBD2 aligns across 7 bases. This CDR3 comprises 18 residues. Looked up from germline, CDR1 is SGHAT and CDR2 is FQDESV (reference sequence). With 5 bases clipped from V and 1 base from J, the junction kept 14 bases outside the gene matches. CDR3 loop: CASSGMGLGGESYNEQFF. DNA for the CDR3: TGTGCCAGCAGCGGAATGGGATTGGGGGGGGAATCCTACAATGAGCAGTTCTTC.

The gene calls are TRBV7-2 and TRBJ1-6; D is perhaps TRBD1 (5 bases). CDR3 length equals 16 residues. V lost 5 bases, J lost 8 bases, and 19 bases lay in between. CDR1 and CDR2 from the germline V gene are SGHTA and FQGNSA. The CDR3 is CASSPRQGGSDSPLHF. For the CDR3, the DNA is TGTGCCAGCAGCCCCCGGCAGGGCGGTTCTGATTCACCCCTCCACTTT.

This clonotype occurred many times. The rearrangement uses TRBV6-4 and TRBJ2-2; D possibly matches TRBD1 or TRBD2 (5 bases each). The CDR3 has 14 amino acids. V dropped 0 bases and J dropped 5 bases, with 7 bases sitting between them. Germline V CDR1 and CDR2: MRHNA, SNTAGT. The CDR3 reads CASSDSGDTGELFF. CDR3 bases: TGTGCCAGCAGTGACTCGGGGGATACCGGGGAGCTGTTTTTT.

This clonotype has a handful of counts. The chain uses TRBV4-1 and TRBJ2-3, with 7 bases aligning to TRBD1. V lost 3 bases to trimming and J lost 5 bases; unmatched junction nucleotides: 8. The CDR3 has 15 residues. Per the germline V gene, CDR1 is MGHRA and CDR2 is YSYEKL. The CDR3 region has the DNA TGCGCCAGCAGCCAGAAGACAGGGCCCCAAGATACGCAGTATTTT. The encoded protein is CASSQKTGPQDTQYF.

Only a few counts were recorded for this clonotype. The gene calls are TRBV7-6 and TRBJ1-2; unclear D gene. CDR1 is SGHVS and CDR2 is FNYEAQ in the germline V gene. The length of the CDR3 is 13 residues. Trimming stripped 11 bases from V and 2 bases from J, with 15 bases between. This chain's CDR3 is CARTEPPNYGYTF. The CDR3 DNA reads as TGTGCCCGAACCGAGCCCCCGAACTATGGCTACACCTTC. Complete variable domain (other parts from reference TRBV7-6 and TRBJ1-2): GAGVSQSPRYKVTKRGQDVALRCDPISGHVSLYWYRQALGQGPEFLTYFNYEAQQDKSGLPNDRFSAERPEGSISTLTIQRTEQRDSAMYRCARTEPPNYGYTFGSGTRLTVV.

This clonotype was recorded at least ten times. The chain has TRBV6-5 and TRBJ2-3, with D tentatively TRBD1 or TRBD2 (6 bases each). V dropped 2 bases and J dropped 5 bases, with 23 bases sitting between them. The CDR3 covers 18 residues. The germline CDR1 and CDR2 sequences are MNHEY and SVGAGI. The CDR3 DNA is TGTGCCAGCAGTTACATTGGGGGGAGAGGGGGGAAATTAGATACGCAGTATTTT. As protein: CASSYIGGRGGKLDTQYF.

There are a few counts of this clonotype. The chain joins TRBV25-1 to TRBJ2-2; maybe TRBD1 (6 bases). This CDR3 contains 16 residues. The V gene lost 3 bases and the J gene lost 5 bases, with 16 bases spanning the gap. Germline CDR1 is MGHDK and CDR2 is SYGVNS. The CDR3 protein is CASSDLQGPRTGELFF. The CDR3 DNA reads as TGTGCCAGCAGTGATCTACAGGGCCCTAGGACCGGGGAGCTGTTTTTT.

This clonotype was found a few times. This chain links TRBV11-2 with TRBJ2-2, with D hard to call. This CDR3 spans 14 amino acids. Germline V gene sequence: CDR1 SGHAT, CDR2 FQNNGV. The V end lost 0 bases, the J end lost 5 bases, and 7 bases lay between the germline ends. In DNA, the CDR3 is TGTGCCAGCAGCTTAGATCTCATGACCGGGGAGCTGTTTTTT. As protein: CASSLDLMTGELFF.

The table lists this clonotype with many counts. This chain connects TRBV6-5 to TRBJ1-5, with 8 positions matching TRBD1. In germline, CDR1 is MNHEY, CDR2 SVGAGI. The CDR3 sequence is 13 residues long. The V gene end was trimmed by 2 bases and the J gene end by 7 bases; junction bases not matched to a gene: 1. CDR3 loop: CASSYDRGQPQHF. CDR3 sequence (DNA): TGTGCCAGCAGTTACGACAGGGGACAGCCCCAGCATTTT.

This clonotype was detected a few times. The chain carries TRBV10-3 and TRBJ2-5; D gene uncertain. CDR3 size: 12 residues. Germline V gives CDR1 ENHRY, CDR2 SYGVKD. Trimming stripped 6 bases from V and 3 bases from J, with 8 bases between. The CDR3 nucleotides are TGTGCCATCAGGGGTTCGGAAGAGACCCAGTACTTC. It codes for CAIRGSEETQYF.

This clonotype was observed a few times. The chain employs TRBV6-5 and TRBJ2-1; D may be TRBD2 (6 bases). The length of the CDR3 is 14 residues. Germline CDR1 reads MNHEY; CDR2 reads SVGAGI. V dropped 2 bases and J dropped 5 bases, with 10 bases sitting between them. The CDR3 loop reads CASSYAGIHNEQFF. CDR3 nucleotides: TGTGCCAGCAGTTACGCGGGGATCCACAATGAGCAGTTCTTC.

CDR3 sequence reads: CSGSYRGEKLFF. CDR3 coding DNA: TGCAGCGGGAGCTACAGGGGGGAAAAACTGTTTTTT. V usage is TRBV29-1 and J usage is TRBJ1-4; 8 nucleotides match TRBD1. Germline CDR1 SQVTM, CDR2 ANQGSEA. The V segment lost 7 bases and the J segment 8 bases; nucleotides outside the gene matches: 6. The CDR3 runs 12 residues.

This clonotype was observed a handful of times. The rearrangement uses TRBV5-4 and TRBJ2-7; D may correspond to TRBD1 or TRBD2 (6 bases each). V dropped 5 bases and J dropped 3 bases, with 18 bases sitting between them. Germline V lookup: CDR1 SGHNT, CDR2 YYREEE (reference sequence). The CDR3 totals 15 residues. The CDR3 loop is CASRFGPGDNYEQYV. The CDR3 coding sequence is TGTGCCAGCAGGTTTGGACCGGGGGACAACTACGAGCAGTACGTC.

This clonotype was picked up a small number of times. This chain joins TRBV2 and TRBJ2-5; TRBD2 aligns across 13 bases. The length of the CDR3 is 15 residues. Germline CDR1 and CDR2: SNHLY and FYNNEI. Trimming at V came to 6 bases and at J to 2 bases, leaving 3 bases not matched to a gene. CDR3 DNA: TGTGCCAGCAGACGGACTAGCGGGGGACAAGAGACCCAGTACTTC. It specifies CASRRTSGGQETQYF.

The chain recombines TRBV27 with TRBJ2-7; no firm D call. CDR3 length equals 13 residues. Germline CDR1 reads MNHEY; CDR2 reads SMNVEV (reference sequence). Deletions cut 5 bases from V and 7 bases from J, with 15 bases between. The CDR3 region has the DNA TGTGCCAGCAGTGCCGGGCCAGTGCGGGAGCAGTACTTC. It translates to CASSAGPVREQYF.

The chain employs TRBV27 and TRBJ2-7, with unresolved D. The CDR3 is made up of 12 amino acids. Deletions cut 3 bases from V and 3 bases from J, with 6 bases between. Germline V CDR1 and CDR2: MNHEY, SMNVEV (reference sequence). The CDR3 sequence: CASSFMGYEQYF. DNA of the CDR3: TGTGCCAGCAGTTTTATGGGCTACGAGCAGTACTTC.

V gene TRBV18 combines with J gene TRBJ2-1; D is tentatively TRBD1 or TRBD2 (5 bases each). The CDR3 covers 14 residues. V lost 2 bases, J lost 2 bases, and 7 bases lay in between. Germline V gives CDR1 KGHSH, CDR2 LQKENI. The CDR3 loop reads CASSPVGPYNEQFF. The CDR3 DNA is TGTGCCAGCTCACCAGTGGGACCCTACAATGAGCAGTTCTTC.

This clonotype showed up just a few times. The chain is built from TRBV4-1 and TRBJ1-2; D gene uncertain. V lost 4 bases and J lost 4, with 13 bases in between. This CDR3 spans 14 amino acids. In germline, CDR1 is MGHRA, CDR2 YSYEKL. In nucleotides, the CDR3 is TGCGCCAGCAGCCCCCATTACTCGGCCTATGGCTACACCTTC. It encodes CASSPHYSAYGYTF.

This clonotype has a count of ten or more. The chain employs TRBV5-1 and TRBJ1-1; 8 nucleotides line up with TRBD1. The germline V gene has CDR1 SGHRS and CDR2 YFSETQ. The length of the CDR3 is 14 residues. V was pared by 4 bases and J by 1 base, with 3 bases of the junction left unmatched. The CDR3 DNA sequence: TGCGCCAGCAGCCCCGGACAGGGGAACACTGAAGCTTTCTTT. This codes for CASSPGQGNTEAFF.

This CDR3 reads CASRKQEDTQYF. CDR3 nucleotides: TGTGCCAGCAGGAAACAGGAGGATACGCAGTATTTT. This sequence joins TRBV7-2 and TRBJ2-3, with D possibly being TRBD1 (5 bases). The germline gives CDR1 SGHTA, CDR2 FQGNSA. V was pared by 6 bases and J by 6 bases, with 10 bases between. The CDR3 sequence is 12 residues long.